A selection of T cell receptor beta chains follows, all from one sample in a study of T-cell reconstitution after alpha-beta-depleted transplantation in children. TCRdb passed the PCR reads through MiXCR, listing each CDR3 protein once. In the table there are 150,000 to 200,000 distinct CDR3 sequences, about 15% of which are singletons. Sequences were derived from PBMCs from the stem cell graft donor, sampled from the stem cell graft. The receptors were gathered from a human donor who donated a stem cell graft to a child with acute lymphoblastic leukemia. CDR3s include the opening cysteine and the closing phenylalanine or tryptophan. A D gene is named only where the DNA matches it firmly. Clone size is given for some rows only: seen once, a few or many times, or a class if the clone is expanded.

>TRBV19|TRBD1|NA|TRBJ1-5
TGTGCCAGTAGGCGAGACAGGGAAGGGAATCAGCCCCAGCATTTT
CASRRDREGNQPQHF
>TRBV28|TRBD1|many|TRBJ2-7
TGTGCCAGCAGTCGTGGTGGGGACAGATTCTACGAGCAGTACTTC
CASSRGGDRFYEQYF
>TRBV11-2|TRBD1|many|TRBJ2-7
TGTGCCAGCAGGTCCTTCGGTTGGGGGACAGATTCCTACGAGCAGTACTTC
CASRSFGWGTDSYEQYF
>TRBV6-1|NA|few|TRBJ2-7
TGTGCCAGCAGACTACAGGAAGGGAGCGGCGAGCAGTACTTC
CASRLQEGSGEQYF
>TRBV5-6|NA|many|TRBJ1-2
TGTGCCAGCAGCTTGCTTCCGGGGGCGGCTGGCTACACCTTC
CASSLLPGAAGYTF
>TRBV3-1|NA|many|TRBJ2-7
TGTGCCAGCACCAAGACCGGGACTCCCTCCTACGAGCAGTACTTC
CASTKTGTPSYEQYF
>TRBV5-1|NA|many|TRBJ2-7
TGCGCCAGCAGCTTGAAAGGGTACGAGCAGTACTTC
CASSLKGYEQYF
>TRBV12-3/TRBV12-4|NA|NA|TRBJ2-7
TGTGCCAGCAGTGGGGAGATGCTGGGACCCTACGAGCAGTACTTC
CASSGEMLGPYEQYF
>TRBV10-3|NA|many|TRBJ1-1
TGTGCCGCTGACTCGCGGGACACCCGAGGGGGCACTGAAGCTTTCTTT
CAADSRDTRGGTEAFF
>TRBV6-2/TRBV6-3|TRBD2|many|TRBJ2-7
TGTGCCAGCAGTTACACAGCGGGAGCCAACTACGAGCAGTACTTC
CASSYTAGANYEQYF
>TRBV5-1|TRBD2|NA|TRBJ2-1
TGCGCCAGCAGCTTGGGACTAGCGGGAGGTCTTGAGCAGTTCTTC
CASSLGLAGGLEQFF
>TRBV7-2|NA|NA|TRBJ1-6
TGTGCCAGCAGCTTAGGCGGTAGCAGTCTTAATTCACCCCTCCACTTT
CASSLGGSSLNSPLHF
>TRBV5-1|NA|many|TRBJ2-1
TGCGCCAGCAGCTTGGATGGCGGATACTCCTACAATGAGCAGTTCTTC
CASSLDGGYSYNEQFF
>TRBV7-2|TRBD1|few|TRBJ2-3
TGTGCCAGCAGCTCACAGGGGGCGCATCGGACAGATACGCAGTATTTT
CASSSQGAHRTDTQYF
>TRBV7-9|TRBD2|many|TRBJ2-3
TGTGCCAGCAGCGTACTAGCGGGTAGCACAGATACGCAGTATTTT
CASSVLAGSTDTQYF
>TRBV29-1|NA|many|TRBJ2-1
TGCAGCGTTGCTCTGAGGGCCCTGACTAATGAGCAGTTCTTC
CSVALRALTNEQFF
>TRBV10-3|NA|many|TRBJ2-1
TGTGCCATCAGTGACCAAGGGCATGAGCAGTTCTTC
CAISDQGHEQFF
>TRBV7-6|TRBD2|NA|TRBJ2-1
TGTGCCAGCAGCTTAGACACTAGCGGGAGGGTGGGTCTGCGGGATGAGCAGTTCTTC
CASSLDTSGRVGLRDEQFF
>TRBV3-1|NA|once|TRBJ1-6
TGTGCCAGCTGCCAAGAAGATGAGACATTTGCTAATTCACCCCTCCACTTT
CASCQEDETFANSPLHF
>TRBV5-1|NA|many|TRBJ1-6
TGCGCCAGCAGCTTAGGAGGGGAGGAGAATTCACCCCTCCACTTT
CASSLGGEENSPLHF
>TRBV6-1|NA|many|TRBJ1-2
TGTGCCAGCAGTGAGGGGGGGGAGAACTATGGCTACACCTTC
CASSEGGENYGYTF